The rows below give T cell receptor beta chains drawn from one sample of a study of control samples from healthy donors and cancer patients. The repertoire was sequenced with immunoSEQ multiplex PCR; TCRdb's copy has only in-frame clones and lacks some. The table includes approximately 150,000 clones, 75% to 95% detected once. The sequenced material came from blood. The receptors were gathered from a woman in her thirties or forties in good health. The CDR3 runs from the conserved cysteine through the conserved F or W. The D gene is left open where the match is weak. Not every row has a clone size; where given, it reads once, few, many or a size class.

J | D | size | V | CDR3 | DNA
TRBJ1-1 | - | - | TRBV6-5 | CASSYSAGEVWAEAFF | TGTGCCAGCAGTTACTCGGCAGGGGAAGTTTGGGCTGAAGCTTTCTTT
TRBJ2-1 | - | - | TRBV10-2 | CASSGLIYNEQFF | TGCGCCAGCAGTGGACTAATCTACAATGAGCAGTTCTTC
TRBJ1-2 | TRBD1 | - | TRBV2 | CASSAGQGTSYGYTF | TGTGCCAGCAGTGCGGGACAGGGGACTTCTTATGGCTACACCTTC
TRBJ2-7 | TRBD1 | - | TRBV27 | CASSWGDRDSYEQYF | TGTGCCAGCAGTTGGGGGGACAGGGACTCCTACGAGCAGTACTTC
TRBJ1-1 | - | - | TRBV11-3 | CASSLDQYTEAFF | TGTGCCAGCAGCTTAGATCAGTACACTGAAGCTTTCTTT
TRBJ1-2 | TRBD1 | - | TRBV7-2 | CASSFGQGANYGYTF | TGTGCCAGCAGCTTCGGACAGGGGGCGAACTATGGCTACACCTTC
TRBJ1-5 | - | - | TRBV7-2 | CASSLKYSGTASNQPQHF | TGTGCCAGCAGCTTAAAGTATTCAGGTACGGCCAGCAATCAGCCCCAGCATTTT
TRBJ2-1 | - | few | TRBV4-1 | CASSQPPAGAWSSYNEQFF | TGCGCCAGCAGCCAACCCCCTGCGGGGGCCTGGAGCTCCTACAATGAGCAGTTCTTC
TRBJ1-6 | - | - | TRBV18 | CASSGGYNSPLHF | TGTGCCAGCTCGGGGGGTTATAATTCACCCCTCCACTTT
TRBJ2-7 | - | - | TRBV6-5 | CASSGNRGLNYEQYF | TGTGCCAGCAGCGGCAACAGAGGACTTAACTACGAGCAGTACTTC
TRBJ2-7 | - | - | TRBV19 | CASSIAQIPYEQYF | TGTGCCAGTAGTATAGCACAGATTCCCTACGAGCAGTACTTC
TRBJ2-6 | TRBD2 | - | TRBV3-1/TRBV3-2 | CASSQAVAGAGANVLTF | TGTGCCAGCAGCCAAGCCGTTGCGGGGGCTGGGGCCAACGTCCTGACTTTC
TRBJ1-1 | - | once | TRBV9 | CASSVAQGSEAFF | TGTGCCAGCAGCGTAGCACAGGGCTCTGAAGCTTTCTTT
TRBJ2-3 | - | - | TRBV5-4 | CASSQWYRATTDTQYF | TGTGCCAGCAGCCAGTGGTACAGGGCAACCACAGATACGCAGTATTTT
TRBJ1-2 | - | - | TRBV29-1 | CSVEDLRKYGYTF | TGCAGCGTTGAAGATCTCAGAAAGTATGGCTACACCTTC
TRBJ2-2 | - | - | TRBV3-1/TRBV3-2 | CASSQDMARNTGELFF | TGTGCCAGCAGCCAAGATATGGCCAGAAACACCGGGGAGCTGTTTTTT
TRBJ2-7 | - | once | TRBV19 | CATKRGGAYEQYF | TGTGCCACCAAAAGGGGCGGAGCCTACGAGCAGTACTTC
TRBJ1-2 | - | - | TRBV5-1 | CASSSSGNYGYTF | TGCGCCAGCAGCTCATCGGGGAACTATGGCTACACCTTC
TRBJ1-2 | - | - | TRBV25-1 | CASSVSGRDYGYTF | TGTGCCAGCAGTGTAAGTGGTAGAGACTATGGCTACACCTTC
TRBJ1-5 | - | - | TRBV5-5 | CASSPGRAYSNQPQHF | TGTGCCAGCAGCCCCGGCAGGGCTTATAGCAATCAGCCCCAGCATTTT
TRBJ2-3 | - | few | TRBV5-1 | CASSSFDRSTDTQYF | TGCGCCAGCAGCAGCTTCGACAGGAGCACAGATACGCAGTATTTT
TRBJ1-2 | - | - | TRBV5-1 | CASSLDSAGWGYTF | TGCGCCAGCAGCTTGGATAGCGCGGGGTGGGGCTACACCTTC
TRBJ1-1 | TRBD1 | - | TRBV24-1 | CATSKRGQMNTEAFF | TGTGCCACCAGTAAAAGGGGACAGATGAACACTGAAGCTTTCTTT
TRBJ2-4 | - | - | TRBV7-2 | CASNSILNIQYF | TGTGCCAGCAACTCCATCCTAAACATTCAGTACTTC
TRBJ1-5 | - | - | TRBV5-6 | CASSSQGQPQHF | TGTGCCAGCAGCAGCCAGGGACAGCCCCAGCATTTT
TRBJ2-7 | - | - | TRBV2 | CARPRLRNEQYF | TGTGCCAGACCTCGTCTTCGTAACGAGCAGTACTTC
TRBJ1-2 | - | - | TRBV11-3 | CASSLDHGTYGYTF | TGTGCCAGCAGCTTAGACCACGGGACCTATGGCTACACCTTC